The 11 T cell receptor beta chains reported below all come from one sample, sequenced in a study of blood T cell repertoires in COVID-19. The protocol was immunoSEQ multiplex PCR, while the TCRdb copy is restricted to in-frame clones and leaves out a portion. The data show roughly 110,000 clones, 70% to 90% seen once. Sequenced material: peripheral blood. The receptors come from a man aged 35-49 years with acute or convalescent COVID-19.

The chain has TRBV24-1 and TRBJ1-1; 7 bases are a match to TRBD1. CDR3 length: 14 residues. Germline V CDR1 and CDR2: KGHDR, SFDVKD. The CDR3 DNA follows: TGTGTCTCGGAAGGGGGCGAGATGAACACTGAAGCTTTCTTT. Encoded protein: CVSEGGEMNTEAFF.

The rearrangement joins TRBV6-5 to TRBJ2-1; 12 nucleotides match TRBD2. Germline lookup yields CDR1 MNHEY and CDR2 SVGAGI. This CDR3 is 15 amino acids long. The V and J ends lost 2 bases and 7 bases, in that order; junction bases with no gene match: 3. The CDR3 protein is CASSYTSGGWNEQFF. The DNA for the CDR3 is TGTGCCAGCAGTTACACTAGCGGGGGGTGGAATGAGCAGTTCTTC.

The rearrangement links TRBV4-2 to TRBJ1-2; unclear D gene. Germline CDR1 reads LGHNA; CDR2 reads YNFKEQ. Deletions cut 1 base from V and 6 bases from J, with 6 bases between. The CDR3 has 12 residues. The CDR3 region has the DNA TGTGCCAGCAGCCAAGGCGGGGATGGCTACACCTTC. Translated, it gives CASSQGGDGYTF.

The V and J genes are TRBV5-1 and TRBJ2-3; D is undetermined. Germline values: CDR1 SGHRS, CDR2 YFSETQ. The V end lost 0 bases, the J end lost 1 base, and 9 bases lay between the germline ends. This CDR3 region has 15 residues. The CDR3, as DNA: TGCGCCAGCAGCTTGGAGTTCCCGGGCACAGATACGCAGTATTTT. Its protein product is CASSLEFPGTDTQYF.

Notes on this clone: Mismatch with germline at one junction end may stem from a read error. This chain joins TRBV7-7 and TRBJ2-3; TRBD2 aligns across 10 bases. The germline V gene has CDR1 SSHAT and CDR2 FNYEAQ (reference sequence). The CDR3 runs 16 residues. This CDR3 is CASSLPLAGSPNTQYF. As DNA, the CDR3 is TGTGCTAGCAGCTTACCACTAGCGGGATCCCCTAATACGCAGTATTTT.

The rearrangement links TRBV3-1 (or the pseudogene TRBV3-2) to TRBJ2-5; 9 positions agree with TRBD1. Germline CDR1 reads LGHDT; CDR2 reads YNNKEL (reference sequence). The CDR3 covers 15 residues. The J segment lost 3 bases and the V segment lost 3 bases, leaving 5 bases of the junction unmatched. The CDR3 region has the DNA TGTGCCAGCAGCCAGAGGACAGGGGCAGAAGAGACCCAGTACTTC. Protein sequence: CASSQRTGAEETQYF.

The rearrangement joins TRBV5-1 to TRBJ1-2; 7 bases fit TRBD1. Germline V lookup: CDR1 SGHRS, CDR2 YFSETQ. V shed 1 base, J shed 5 bases, and the junction held 14 bases outside the gene matches. This CDR3 contains 17 residues. The CDR3 here is CASSLRVTGNEAYGYTF. The CDR3 bases are TGCGCCAGCAGCTTGCGGGTGACAGGGAATGAGGCTTATGGCTACACCTTC.

This clone was found once. This chain joins TRBV30 and TRBJ2-2, with 7 bases that match TRBD2. V lost 4 bases to trimming and J lost 1 base; unmatched junction nucleotides: 3. The CDR3 covers 14 residues. Germline CDR1 is GTSNPN and CDR2 is SVGIG (reference sequence). CDR3 nucleotide sequence: TGTGCCTGGACTAGCGGAGTGAACACCGGGGAGCTGTTTTTT. This translates into CAWTSGVNTGELFF.

V gene TRBV21-1 combines with J gene TRBJ1-5. TRBV21-1 is shown as a pseudogene. CDR3 size: 11 residues. In DNA form, the CDR3 reads TGTGCCAGCAGCAATCGGCAGCCCCAGCATTTT. This sequence encodes CASSNRQPQHF.

This chain uses TRBV12-3 or TRBV12-4 with TRBJ2-5, with D unresolved. V gave up 6 bases and J gave up 5 bases, with 13 bases separating them. The CDR3 has 13 amino acids. CDR3 nucleotide sequence: TGTGCCAGCAGCCCTTCAGGTCTGGAGACCCAGTACTTC. Translated, it gives CASSPSGLETQYF.

The CDR3 sequence is CASSLMWSPSGRGTGELFF. The DNA of the CDR3 is TGTGCCAGCAGCTTGATGTGGTCGCCTAGCGGGAGGGGCACCGGGGAGCTGTTTTTT. This chain links TRBV5-6 with TRBJ2-2, with 12 bases aligning to TRBD2. The CDR3 has 19 amino acids. Germline V gene lookup returns CDR1 SGHDT and CDR2 YYEEEE. Trimming cost V 1 base and J 4 bases; bases outside gene matches: 11.